The T cell receptor (beta chain) described here comes from a study of cytotoxic CD8 clonotypes in ibrutinib-treated CLL. Study-level information: Among the patients, 10 to 11 presented as relapsed/refractory and over 14 as treatment-naive; about 17 showed unmutated IGHV.

Findings and caveats of the study: Investigators sampled sustained-remission and progressing patients at differing times.

As concerns this clone: What it recognizes is unknown.

This CDR3 is built from 15 residues. Looked up from germline, CDR1 is MDHEN and CDR2 is SYDVKM. V shed 2 bases and J shed 1 base, with 9 bases lying between them. Only in-frame clones appear in the TCRdb table, and some are missing; sequencing was by immunoSEQ multiplex PCR. The table shows approximately 100,000 clones, with roughly 60% occurring only once. The clonotype was recovered from a human donor with chronic lymphocytic leukemia. The V gene is TRBV28, the J gene TRBJ1-5; no clear D gene. The material sequenced was PBMCs, taken after 24 months of ibrutinib treatment. The CDR3: CASSLDGGSNQPQHF. The CDR3 DNA reads TGTGCCAGCAGTTTAGACGGTGGAAGCAATCAGCCCCAGCATTTT. Full variable domain (missing parts from reference TRBV28 and TRBJ1-5): DVKVTQSSRYLVKRTGEKVFLECVQDMDHENMFWYRQDPGLGLRLIYFSYDVKMKEKGDIPEGYSVSREKKERFSLILESASTNQTSMYLCASSLDGGSNQPQHFGDGTRLSIL.